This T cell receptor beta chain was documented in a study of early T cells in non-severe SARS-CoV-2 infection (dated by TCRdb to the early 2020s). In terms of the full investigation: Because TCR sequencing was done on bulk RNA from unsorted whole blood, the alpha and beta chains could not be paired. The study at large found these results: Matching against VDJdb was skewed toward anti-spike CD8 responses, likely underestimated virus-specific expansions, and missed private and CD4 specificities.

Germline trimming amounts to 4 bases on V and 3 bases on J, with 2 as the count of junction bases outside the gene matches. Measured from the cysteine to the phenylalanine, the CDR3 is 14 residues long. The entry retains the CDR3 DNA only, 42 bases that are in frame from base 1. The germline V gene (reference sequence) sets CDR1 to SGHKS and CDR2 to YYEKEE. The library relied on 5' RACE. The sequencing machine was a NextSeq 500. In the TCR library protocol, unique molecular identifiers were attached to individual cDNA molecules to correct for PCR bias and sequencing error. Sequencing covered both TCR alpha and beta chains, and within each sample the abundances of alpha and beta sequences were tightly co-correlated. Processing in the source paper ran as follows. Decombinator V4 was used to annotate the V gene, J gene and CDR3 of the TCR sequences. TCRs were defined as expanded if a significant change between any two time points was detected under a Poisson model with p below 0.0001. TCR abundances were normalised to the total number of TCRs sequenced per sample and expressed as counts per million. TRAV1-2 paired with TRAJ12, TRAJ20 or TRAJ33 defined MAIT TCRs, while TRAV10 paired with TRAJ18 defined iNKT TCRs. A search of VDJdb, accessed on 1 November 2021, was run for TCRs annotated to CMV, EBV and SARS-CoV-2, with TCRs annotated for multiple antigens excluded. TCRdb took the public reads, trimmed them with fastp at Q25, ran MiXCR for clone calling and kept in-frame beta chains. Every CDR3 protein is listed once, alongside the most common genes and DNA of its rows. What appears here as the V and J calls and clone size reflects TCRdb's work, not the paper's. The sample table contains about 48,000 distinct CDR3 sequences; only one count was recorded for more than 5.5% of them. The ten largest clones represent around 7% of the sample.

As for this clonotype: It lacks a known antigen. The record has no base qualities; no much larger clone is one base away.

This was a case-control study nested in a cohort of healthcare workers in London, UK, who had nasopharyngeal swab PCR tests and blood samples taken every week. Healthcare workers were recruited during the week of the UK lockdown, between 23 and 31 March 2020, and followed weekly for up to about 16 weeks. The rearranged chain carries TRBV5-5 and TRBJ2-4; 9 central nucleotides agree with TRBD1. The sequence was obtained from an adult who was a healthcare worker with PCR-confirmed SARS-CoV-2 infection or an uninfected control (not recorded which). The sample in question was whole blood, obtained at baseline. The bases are TGTGCCAGCAGCCCGGACAGGGGCAAAAACATTCAGTACTTC. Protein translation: CASSPDRGKNIQYF.